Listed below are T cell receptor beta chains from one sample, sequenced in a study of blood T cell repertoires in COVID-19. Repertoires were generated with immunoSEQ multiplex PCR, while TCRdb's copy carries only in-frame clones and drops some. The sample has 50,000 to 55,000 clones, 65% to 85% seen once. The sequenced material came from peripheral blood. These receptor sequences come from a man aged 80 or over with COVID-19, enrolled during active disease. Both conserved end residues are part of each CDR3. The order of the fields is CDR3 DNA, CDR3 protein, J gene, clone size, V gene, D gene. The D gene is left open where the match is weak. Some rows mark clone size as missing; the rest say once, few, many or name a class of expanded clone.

CDR3 DNA: TGTGCCAGCAGTCTATTGATGAACACTGAAGCTTTCTTT
CDR3 protein: CASSLLMNTEAFF
J gene: TRBJ1-1
clone size: NA
V gene: TRBV6-2/TRBV6-3
D gene: NA

CDR3 DNA: TGTGCCACCTCCGGTGGCGGCTACGAGCAGTACTTC
CDR3 protein: CATSGGGYEQYF
J gene: TRBJ2-7
clone size: NA
V gene: TRBV12-3/TRBV12-4
D gene: NA

CDR3 DNA: TGTGCCAGCAGTTTAACGGGGAACTCCTACGAGCAGTACTTC
CDR3 protein: CASSLTGNSYEQYF
J gene: TRBJ2-7
clone size: few
V gene: TRBV28
D gene: NA

CDR3 DNA: TGTGCCAGCAGCAAACGAATCAGGACAGGCAAAAGACAAACTATGAATTCACCCCTCCACTTT
CDR3 protein: CASSKRIRTGKRQTMNSPLHF
J gene: TRBJ1-6
clone size: once
V gene: TRBV21-1
D gene: NA

CDR3 DNA: TGTGCCAGCAGACCCGGACTCAGCTCCTATAATTCACCCCTCCACTTT
CDR3 protein: CASRPGLSSYNSPLHF
J gene: TRBJ1-6
clone size: NA
V gene: TRBV2
D gene: NA

CDR3 DNA: TGTGCCAGCAGCGTAGGGGGGGGCCAAGGGAGGTCCACCTTC
CDR3 protein: CASSVGGGQGRSTF
J gene: TRBJ1-2
clone size: NA
V gene: TRBV9
D gene: NA

CDR3 DNA: TGCGCCAGCAGCCAAGCGCAGGGGACTAGTGGCTACACCTTC
CDR3 protein: CASSQAQGTSGYTF
J gene: TRBJ1-2
clone size: NA
V gene: TRBV4-3
D gene: NA

CDR3 DNA: TGTGCCAGTAGTATTTACCCTCAGACAGTCCGGAATGAGCAGTTCTTC
CDR3 protein: CASSIYPQTVRNEQFF
J gene: TRBJ2-1
clone size: NA
V gene: TRBV19
D gene: NA

CDR3 DNA: TGTGCCAGTAGTATCGAGAACAGCGGGATAGACAATGAGCAGTTCTTC
CDR3 protein: CASSIENSGIDNEQFF
J gene: TRBJ2-1
clone size: NA
V gene: TRBV19
D gene: TRBD2

CDR3 DNA: TGTGCCAGCAGCTTAGTTGGGCTAGCGGGGCTTTACAATGAGCAGTTCTTC
CDR3 protein: CASSLVGLAGLYNEQFF
J gene: TRBJ2-1
clone size: once
V gene: TRBV11-2
D gene: TRBD2

CDR3 DNA: TGTGCCAGCAGCCTCCAACTAGCGGGAGGGTTTAGTGAGCAGTTCTTC
CDR3 protein: CASSLQLAGGFSEQFF
J gene: TRBJ2-1
clone size: NA
V gene: TRBV7-2
D gene: TRBD2

CDR3 DNA: TGCGCCAGCAGCCAGGGCTCGGCCGCTGAAGCTTTCTTT
CDR3 protein: CASSQGSAAEAFF
J gene: TRBJ1-1
clone size: NA
V gene: TRBV4-1
D gene: NA

CDR3 DNA: TGTGCCACCAGCAGCTACGGGACAGGGGTTGGCTACACCTTC
CDR3 protein: CATSSYGTGVGYTF
J gene: TRBJ1-2
clone size: few
V gene: TRBV15
D gene: TRBD1

CDR3 DNA: TGTGCCAGTAGTCTTGACAGGGGACGTGGCTACACCTTC
CDR3 protein: CASSLDRGRGYTF
J gene: TRBJ1-2
clone size: NA
V gene: TRBV19
D gene: TRBD1

CDR3 DNA: TGTGCCAGCAGCTTGGGGGCTCCCCCCTACGAGCAGTACTTC
CDR3 protein: CASSLGAPPYEQYF
J gene: TRBJ2-7
clone size: NA
V gene: TRBV5-4
D gene: NA

CDR3 DNA: TGTGCCAGCAGGAGGGACAGCTCGAACACTGAAGCTTTCTTT
CDR3 protein: CASRRDSSNTEAFF
J gene: TRBJ1-1
clone size: NA
V gene: TRBV2
D gene: TRBD1

CDR3 DNA: TGTGCCTTATCCGGGACTAGCGATAACACCGGGGAGCTGTTTTTT
CDR3 protein: CALSGTSDNTGELFF
J gene: TRBJ2-2
clone size: NA
V gene: TRBV30
D gene: TRBD2

CDR3 DNA: TGTGCCAGCAGCCGATCCGGAGGGACTGAAGCTTTCTTT
CDR3 protein: CASSRSGGTEAFF
J gene: TRBJ1-1
clone size: NA
V gene: TRBV6-5
D gene: NA

CDR3 DNA: TGTGCCAGCAGCCTGATGGGGACAGATAATTCACCCCTCCACTTT
CDR3 protein: CASSLMGTDNSPLHF
J gene: TRBJ1-6
clone size: NA
V gene: TRBV7-9
D gene: TRBD1

CDR3 DNA: TGTGCCAGCAGCCGAACTAGGGACAGGGAGGGAACTGGCACAGATACGCAGTATTTT
CDR3 protein: CASSRTRDREGTGTDTQYF
J gene: TRBJ2-3
clone size: NA
V gene: TRBV7-9
D gene: TRBD1

CDR3 DNA: TGTGCCAGTATCCCGGGACAGCCTCGCTCTGGGGCCAACGTCCTGACTTTC
CDR3 protein: CASIPGQPRSGANVLTF
J gene: TRBJ2-6
clone size: once
V gene: TRBV19
D gene: TRBD1

CDR3 DNA: TGTGCCAGCTCAGAGGAGGGACTGTCTAATTCACCCCTCCACTTT
CDR3 protein: CASSEEGLSNSPLHF
J gene: TRBJ1-6
clone size: NA
V gene: TRBV18
D gene: NA

CDR3 DNA: TGTGCCAGCAGCCTCCCGGGAACAGATACGCAGTATTTT
CDR3 protein: CASSLPGTDTQYF
J gene: TRBJ2-3
clone size: once
V gene: TRBV7-8
D gene: NA

CDR3 DNA: TGTGCCAGCAGGCTCGCACGGGTGACTGAAGCTTTCTTT
CDR3 protein: CASRLARVTEAFF
J gene: TRBJ1-1
clone size: NA
V gene: TRBV28
D gene: NA

CDR3 DNA: TGTGCCAGCTCACCACTCTCAAGCGTCCGCACAGATACGCAGTATTTT
CDR3 protein: CASSPLSSVRTDTQYF
J gene: TRBJ2-3
clone size: NA
V gene: TRBV18
D gene: NA

CDR3 DNA: TGTGCCAGCAGCGATGGGCGGAGGGCAGACACCGGGGAGCTGTTTTTT
CDR3 protein: CASSDGRRADTGELFF
J gene: TRBJ2-2
clone size: NA
V gene: TRBV2
D gene: NA

CDR3 DNA: TGTGCCAGTACCGAGACAGGATATGATTCACCCCTCCACTTT
CDR3 protein: CASTETGYDSPLHF
J gene: TRBJ1-6
clone size: NA
V gene: TRBV19
D gene: NA

CDR3 DNA: TGCGCCAGCAGCTTGGACGCAGGGGGTAATTCACCCCTCCACTTT
CDR3 protein: CASSLDAGGNSPLHF
J gene: TRBJ1-6
clone size: NA
V gene: TRBV5-1
D gene: TRBD1

CDR3 DNA: TGTGCCAGCAGCTTGCGGGGGCTGGGTGGAAACACCATATATTTT
CDR3 protein: CASSLRGLGGNTIYF
J gene: TRBJ1-3
clone size: NA
V gene: TRBV11-2
D gene: NA

CDR3 DNA: TGTGCCAGCAGTTTACCCGGTCGCTTGAGCTCCTACAATGAGCAGTTCTTC
CDR3 protein: CASSLPGRLSSYNEQFF
J gene: TRBJ2-1
clone size: few
V gene: TRBV27
D gene: NA

CDR3 DNA: TGTGCCTGGAGGCCGAACGGACAGGGAAATCAGCCCCAGCATTTT
CDR3 protein: CAWRPNGQGNQPQHF
J gene: TRBJ1-5
clone size: once
V gene: TRBV30
D gene: TRBD1

CDR3 DNA: TGTGCCAGCAGTTACCTCGGCGGGGGCTACACAGATACGCAGTATTTT
CDR3 protein: CASSYLGGGYTDTQYF
J gene: TRBJ2-3
clone size: NA
V gene: TRBV6-5
D gene: NA

CDR3 DNA: TGTGCCAGTACTATCATTGGCGGGTTCCGGCAGCCCCAGCATTTT
CDR3 protein: CASTIIGGFRQPQHF
J gene: TRBJ1-5
clone size: once
V gene: TRBV19
D gene: NA

CDR3 DNA: TGTGCCAGCAGTTACCATGAACGGGGCTATGGCTACACCTTC
CDR3 protein: CASSYHERGYGYTF
J gene: TRBJ1-2
clone size: NA
V gene: TRBV6-6
D gene: NA

CDR3 DNA: TGTGCCAGCAGTTGGTCTGGAGAGGTTAATGAAAAACTGTTTTTT
CDR3 protein: CASSWSGEVNEKLFF
J gene: TRBJ1-4
clone size: NA
V gene: TRBV25-1
D gene: NA

CDR3 DNA: TGCGCCAGCAGCCAGCCAGGGGTTCAAACTGAAGCTTTCTTT
CDR3 protein: CASSQPGVQTEAFF
J gene: TRBJ1-1
clone size: NA
V gene: TRBV4-1
D gene: NA

CDR3 DNA: TGCGCCAGCAGTTATGACAGGGGGGGAGATACGCAGTATTTT
CDR3 protein: CASSYDRGGDTQYF
J gene: TRBJ2-3
clone size: NA
V gene: TRBV5-1
D gene: TRBD1

CDR3 DNA: TGCGCCAGCAGCCAAGGTTTAGCGGGGGGGCTGAATGAGCAGTTCTTC
CDR3 protein: CASSQGLAGGLNEQFF
J gene: TRBJ2-1
clone size: NA
V gene: TRBV4-3
D gene: TRBD2

CDR3 DNA: TGTGCCAGTAGTTCGCCGGGACACCCGAAGGGGTACGAGCAGTACTTC
CDR3 protein: CASSSPGHPKGYEQYF
J gene: TRBJ2-7
clone size: NA
V gene: TRBV19
D gene: NA

CDR3 DNA: TGCAGCGTTGAAGAAGGGAGAGGGGGATCCTACAATGAGCAGTTCTTC
CDR3 protein: CSVEEGRGGSYNEQFF
J gene: TRBJ2-1
clone size: NA
V gene: TRBV29-1
D gene: NA

CDR3 DNA: TGTGCCAGCAGCTTCGGACTATCCGCAGAGACCCAGTACTTC
CDR3 protein: CASSFGLSAETQYF
J gene: TRBJ2-5
clone size: NA
V gene: TRBV7-2
D gene: NA

CDR3 DNA: TGTGCCAGCAGTTTGGGGACATATTCACCCCTCCACTTT
CDR3 protein: CASSLGTYSPLHF
J gene: TRBJ1-6
clone size: NA
V gene: TRBV12-3/TRBV12-4
D gene: NA

CDR3 DNA: TGTGCCAGCAGCTTAGAGCCCGGCGCGGGTGGTGAGCAGTTCTTC
CDR3 protein: CASSLEPGAGGEQFF
J gene: TRBJ2-1
clone size: NA
V gene: TRBV7-2
D gene: NA

CDR3 DNA: TGTGCCAGCAGACGGGACAGGGCGAACACCGGGGAGCTGTTTTTT
CDR3 protein: CASRRDRANTGELFF
J gene: TRBJ2-2
clone size: NA
V gene: TRBV7-2
D gene: TRBD1

CDR3 DNA: TGTGCCAGCAGCGTAGCAGGGGTGGGGTACGAGCAGTACTTC
CDR3 protein: CASSVAGVGYEQYF
J gene: TRBJ2-7
clone size: NA
V gene: TRBV9
D gene: NA

CDR3 DNA: TGTGCCAGCAGTGAATCAGGGGCTTTGGGAGCTTTCTTT
CDR3 protein: CASSESGALGAFF
J gene: TRBJ1-1
clone size: NA
V gene: TRBV6-1
D gene: NA

CDR3 DNA: TGTGCCAGCAGCGGACACGGGACATTAAACACTGAAGCTTTCTTT
CDR3 protein: CASSGHGTLNTEAFF
J gene: TRBJ1-1
clone size: NA
V gene: TRBV6-5
D gene: NA

CDR3 DNA: TGTGCCAGCAGCTTTGCGGGCCCTATATCGGTTGCCGATGGCGAAAGCTCTGGAAACACCATATATTTT
CDR3 protein: CASSFAGPISVADGESSGNTIYF
J gene: TRBJ1-3
clone size: NA
V gene: TRBV12-1
D gene: NA

CDR3 DNA: TGTGCCAGTTCTGGGACTAGCGGATCCTACAATGAGCAGTTCTTC
CDR3 protein: CASSGTSGSYNEQFF
J gene: TRBJ2-1
clone size: few
V gene: TRBV19
D gene: TRBD2

CDR3 DNA: TGTGCCAGCAGCCCCCGGGGAGGGACCGCCCTTGAAAAACTGTTTTTT
CDR3 protein: CASSPRGGTALEKLFF
J gene: TRBJ1-4
clone size: NA
V gene: TRBV7-6
D gene: NA

CDR3 DNA: TGTGCCAGCAGCGGGCTAAGCGGGAGCTACAATGAGCAGTTCTTC
CDR3 protein: CASSGLSGSYNEQFF
J gene: TRBJ2-1
clone size: once
V gene: TRBV5-4
D gene: TRBD2

CDR3 DNA: TGCAGCGTTGATAAAGGGAGGAGGGATGGCTACACCTTC
CDR3 protein: CSVDKGRRDGYTF
J gene: TRBJ1-2
clone size: NA
V gene: TRBV29-1
D gene: NA

CDR3 DNA: TGTGCCAGCGCCCGATCGACAGGGGGCGCAAGGGGTTTGGATGAGCAGTTCTTC
CDR3 protein: CASARSTGGARGLDEQFF
J gene: TRBJ2-1
clone size: NA
V gene: TRBV27
D gene: TRBD1